This TCR beta chain was identified in a study of T-cell memory formation after mild COVID-19. The sample holds a few counts of this clonotype. TCRdb itself ran the 5' RACE reads through MiXCR, one entry per CDR3 protein. The profile shows roughly 190,000 distinct CDR3 sequences, roughly a tenth of them singletons. This clonotype was obtained from a man younger than 35 who had mild COVID-19 (a few samples of this study predate the infection). Cell type and time point are not known. The sequenced sample consisted of PBMCs or a T cell subset sorted from them (not recorded which).

The CDR3 is CASSCRDSPFPIPLNYGYTF. CDR3 DNA: TGTGCCAGCAGTTGCCGGGACAGTCCATTTCCTATCCCCCTTAACTATGGCTACACCTTC. The chain links TRBV12-3 or TRBV12-4 to TRBJ1-2; 7 positions match TRBD1. Unmatched junction bases numbered 21, after V lost 4 bases and J lost 1 base. This CDR3 has 20 residues.